These 28 T cell receptor beta chains share one sample of origin, sequenced in a study of blood T cell repertoires in COVID-19. Profiled with immunoSEQ multiplex PCR; TCRdb holds only in-frame clones, not every one. This sample has tens of thousands of clones; approximately 78% occur once, and the top ten carry 12% to 15%. Sequencing was done on a sample of peripheral blood. The receptor source for this set is a human donor with acute or convalescent COVID-19. The donor label of this sample is uncertain.

This clone was counted a single time. This sequence joins TRBV14 and TRBJ2-5, with D perhaps TRBD2 (5 bases). Germline-derived CDR1 and CDR2 are SGHDN and FVKESK. CDR3 length: 17 residues. The V and J ends lost 6 bases and 4 bases respectively, with 24 bases between them. CDR3 amino acids: CASSPLKLTARAETQYF. The CDR3 DNA reads as TGTGCCAGCAGTCCTCTTAAACTTACAGCGAGGGCAGAGACCCAGTACTTC.

The chain carries TRBV6-5 and TRBJ1-5; the D is unclear. From germline, CDR1 is MNHEY and CDR2 SVGAGI. The CDR3 is 14 amino acids. The ends were cut back, 0 bases at V and 4 bases at J, with 7 bases in the middle. CDR3 residues: CASSYSSLNQPQHF. CDR3 nucleotides: TGTGCCAGCAGTTACTCGAGTCTTAATCAGCCCCAGCATTTT.

The gene calls are TRBV7-2 and TRBJ2-2, with 8 bases fitting TRBD2. The CDR3 length is 16 residues. Trimming took 2 bases from V and 6 from J; bases not matched to a gene: 8. Per the germline V gene, CDR1 is SGHTA and CDR2 is FQGNSA. CDR3 DNA: TGTGCCAGCAGCTTAATTCCCGGGAGGGCCTCCGGGGAGCTGTTTTTT. It translates to CASSLIPGRASGELFF.

The V gene is TRBV24-1, the J gene TRBJ2-1; possibly TRBD2 for D (5 bases). Germline-derived CDR1 and CDR2 are KGHDR and SFDVKD. V was cut by 4 bases and J by 1 base, with 10 bases left in between. The CDR3 is made up of 15 amino acids. The CDR3 nucleotides read TGTGCCACCAGTGACGCTCCGGGATCCTACAATGAGCAGTTCTTC. This codes for CATSDAPGSYNEQFF.

The CDR3 nucleotides read TGCGCCAGCAGTGACCCGGGAGGTAGAGAAAAACTGTTTTTT. It encodes CASSDPGGREKLFF. This chain links TRBV10-2 with TRBJ1-4; D remains ambiguous. This CDR3 has 14 amino acids. Germline assignment: CDR1 WSHSY and CDR2 SAAADI. The V end was cut by 3 bases, the J end by 8 bases, with 13 bases between.

This CDR3 reads CASSLKPDTDTQYF. In DNA form, the CDR3 reads TGCGCCAGCAGCCTAAAACCAGACACAGATACGCAGTATTTT. The V call is TRBV4-3, the J call TRBJ2-3; D call uncertain. The CDR3 loop spans 14 amino acids. With 4 bases removed from V and 2 bases from J, the gap between germline ends came to 10 bases. Per the germline V gene, CDR1 is LGHNA and CDR2 is YSLEER.

The chain is built from TRBV6-5 and TRBJ1-1; 8 nucleotides agree with TRBD1. The V and J ends lost 6 bases and 5 bases, in that order; junction bases with no gene match: 11. This CDR3 comprises 15 residues. Germline assignment: CDR1 MNHEY and CDR2 SVGAGI. The CDR3 DNA is TGTGCCAGCAGGGGGGACAGGTTAAGAAGTACTGAAGCTTTCTTT. Encoded protein: CASRGDRLRSTEAFF.

This clone was counted once. The rearrangement links TRBV6-6 to TRBJ1-1, with TRBD1 identical over 7 bases. The CDR3 is made up of 13 amino acids. CDR1 and CDR2 (germline): MNHNY, SVGAGI (reference sequence). V lost 6 bases to trimming and J lost 8 bases; unmatched junction nucleotides: 9. The CDR3 coding sequence is TGTGCCAGCAGGCCCGAGGGGGCGAGGGAAGCTTTCTTT. Its translation: CASRPEGAREAFF.

Only one count was recorded for this clone. The chain combines TRBV18 with TRBJ2-1; 10 nucleotides match TRBD2. The trim removed 0 bases at V and 9 bases at J, leaving 14 bases unmatched. The CDR3 length is 18 residues. CDR1 and CDR2 from the germline V gene are KGHSH and LQKENI. The CDR3 DNA reads as TGTGCCAGCTCACCACCCACCTCCGCAGCGGGGGGGCTGGGTGAGCAGTTCTTC. Its translation: CASSPPTSAAGGLGEQFF.

This clone has just one count. The chain carries TRBV24-1 and TRBJ1-5; TRBD1 matches at 7 bases. The CDR3 runs 21 residues. The trim removed 4 bases at V and 0 bases at J, leaving 20 bases unmatched. CDR1 is KGHDR and CDR2 is SFDVKD in the germline V gene. In DNA, the CDR3 is TGTGCCACCAGTGAGACACCAAGGGGGCACTCAGGGAAAAATAGCAATCAGCCCCAGCATTTT. It codes for CATSETPRGHSGKNSNQPQHF.

This rearrangement joins TRBV18 to TRBJ2-5; D may be TRBD1 (6 bases). Trimming left V 2 bases short and J 3 bases short, with 13 bases between. The CDR3 sequence is 15 residues long. Germline CDR1 reads KGHSH; CDR2 reads LQKENI. The CDR3 sequence is CASSPIHSGEETQYF. CDR3 DNA: TGTGCCAGCTCACCAATTCACTCAGGGGAAGAGACCCAGTACTTC.

J is TRBJ1-2 and V is TRBV4-2, with 8 bases that match TRBD1. V gave up 0 bases and J gave up 2 bases; unmatched junction bases: 8. Germline V gene lookup returns CDR1 LGHNA and CDR2 YNFKEQ. There are 17 residues in the CDR3. The CDR3 sequence: CASSQELQGAANYGYTF. CDR3 bases: TGTGCCAGCAGCCAAGAACTTCAGGGGGCTGCGAACTATGGCTACACCTTC.

The chain carries TRBV24-1 and TRBJ2-5, with a tentative D call TRBD1 (5 bases). V lost 5 bases and J lost 1, with 10 bases in between. The CDR3 has 14 amino acids. Germline values: CDR1 KGHDR, CDR2 SFDVKD. The CDR3 protein is CATSVPGIQETQYF. CDR3 coding DNA: TGTGCCACCAGTGTCCCAGGGATCCAAGAGACCCAGTACTTC.

This rearrangement joins TRBV28 to TRBJ2-2, with 7 bases aligning to TRBD2. Trimming removed 1 base from V and 4 bases from J; junction bases left unmatched: 6. Per germline, CDR1 MDHEN and CDR2 SYDVKM. This CDR3 region has 16 residues. CDR3 amino acids: CASSLLSAGITGELFF. CDR3 bases: TGTGCCAGCAGTTTATTATCAGCGGGAATCACCGGGGAGCTGTTTTTT.

The CDR3 reads CASSLGQNYGYTF. DNA for the CDR3: TGTGCCAGCAGCCTGGGACAGAACTATGGCTACACCTTC. The chain couples TRBV7-8 to TRBJ1-2, with 7 bases that match TRBD1. J gave up 2 bases and V 5 bases, and 2 bases lay outside the gene matches. The CDR3 totals 13 residues. Germline assignment: CDR1 SGHVS and CDR2 FQNEAQ.

The chain is built from TRBV28 and TRBJ1-5; 9 bases match TRBD1. J gave up 5 bases and V 2 bases, and 4 bases lay outside the gene matches. Germline V gene data show CDR1 as MDHEN and CDR2 as SYDVKM. CDR3 length: 15 residues. CDR3 in amino acids: CASSLGGQGDQPQHF. CDR3 sequence (DNA): TGTGCCAGCAGTTTAGGGGGACAGGGAGATCAGCCCCAGCATTTT. Full variable domain (outside the CDR3, taken from reference TRBV28 and TRBJ1-5): DVKVTQSSRYLVKRTGEKVFLECVQDMDHENMFWYRQDPGLGLRLIYFSYDVKMKEKGDIPEGYSVSREKKERFSLILESASTNQTSMYLCASSLGGQGDQPQHFGDGTRLSIL.

CDR3 in amino acids: CASSVDSSPGNTIYF. For the CDR3, the DNA is TGTGCCAGCAGCGTAGATTCTAGTCCTGGAAACACCATATATTTT. The genes are TRBV9 and TRBJ1-3; the D is unclear. Between the trimmed V and J ends, which lost 0 bases and 2 bases, there was a span of 9 bases. The CDR3 is 15 amino acids. Germline-derived CDR1 and CDR2 are SGDLS and YYNGEE.

The CDR3 region has the DNA TGTGCCAGCAGCTTGGGAGCGGGAGGGTTGGGAAATGAGCAGTTCTTC. As protein: CASSLGAGGLGNEQFF. The chain has TRBV5-4 and TRBJ2-1, with 10 bases lining up with TRBD2. Germline loops: CDR1 SGHNT, CDR2 YYREEE (reference sequence). This CDR3 is built from 16 residues. J lost 7 bases, V lost 0 bases, and 7 bases had no gene match.

This clone has only one observation. The genes are TRBV6-5 and TRBJ1-4; D unresolved. The CDR3 runs to 14 residues. Trimming cost V 2 bases and J 6 bases, with 10 bases left between them. CDR1 is MNHEY and CDR2 is SVGAGI in the germline V gene. The CDR3 sequence: CASSYPEMDEKLFF. The CDR3, as DNA: TGTGCCAGCAGTTACCCAGAAATGGATGAAAAACTGTTTTTT.

V gene TRBV2 combines with J gene TRBJ1-1; a possible D gene is TRBD1 (6 bases). Germline V lookup: CDR1 SNHLY, CDR2 FYNNEI. This CDR3 contains 14 residues. V dropped 6 bases and J dropped 3 bases, with 14 bases sitting between them. This chain's CDR3 is CASSRQVGDTEAFF. The CDR3 DNA follows: TGTGCCAGCAGCAGACAGGTTGGGGACACTGAAGCTTTCTTT.

The genes are TRBV28 and TRBJ2-7; no firm D call. V dropped 9 bases and J dropped 7 bases, with 13 bases sitting between them. The CDR3 loop spans 11 amino acids. Germline CDR1 MDHEN, CDR2 SYDVKM. In DNA form, the CDR3 reads TGTGCCAGTTGTCTTGGGCTGGAGCAGTACTTC. It codes for CASCLGLEQYF. The complete variable domain, with remaining parts taken from reference TRBV28 and TRBJ2-7, reads DVKVTQSSRYLVKRTGEKVFLECVQDMDHENMFWYRQDPGLGLRLIYFSYDVKMKEKGDIPEGYSVSREKKERFSLILESASTNQTSMYLCASCLGLEQYFGPGTRLTVT.

This clone has more than one count but fewer than ten. The chain links TRBV7-9 to TRBJ2-7; D is unresolved. The germline V gene encodes CDR1 SEHNR and CDR2 FQNEAQ (reference sequence). V was cut by 5 bases and J by 0 bases, with 8 bases left in between. The CDR3 contains 13 residues. The CDR3: CASSPSSSYEQYF. Written as DNA, the CDR3 is TGTGCCAGCAGCCCCTCGAGCTCCTACGAGCAGTACTTC.

The chain recombines TRBV3-1 (or the pseudogene TRBV3-2) with TRBJ1-4; D is ambiguous. This CDR3 spans 13 amino acids. V was trimmed by 0 bases and J by 10 bases, leaving 9 bases between them. Germline CDR1 and CDR2: LGHDT and YNNKEL (reference sequence). CDR3 residues: CASSQDTLGKLFF. In DNA, the CDR3 is TGTGCCAGCAGCCAAGATACTCTTGGAAAACTGTTTTTT.

The genes are TRBV10-3 and TRBJ1-1; 12 nucleotides agree with TRBD1. Trimming cost V 7 bases and J 4 bases; bases outside gene matches: 7. Looked up from germline, CDR1 is ENHRY and CDR2 is SYGVKD. The CDR3 runs to 15 residues. The CDR3 protein is CAIKGTGGAGTEAFF. In DNA, the CDR3 is TGTGCCATCAAAGGGACAGGGGGCGCCGGCACTGAAGCTTTCTTT.

V is TRBV11-1 and J is TRBJ1-1, with a weak D call TRBD1 (6 bases). The V end lost 1 base, the J end lost 4 bases, and 16 bases lay between the germline ends. The length of the CDR3 is 16 residues. Germline loops: CDR1 SGHAT, CDR2 FQDESV (reference sequence). The CDR3 coding sequence is TGTGCCAGCAGCTTAGATGCAGGGGCAGGCAGCACTGAAGCTTTCTTT. Translated: CASSLDAGAGSTEAFF.

Worth noting for this clone: As the CDR3 is not closed by the conserved phenylalanine or tryptophan, this likely results from a read error. Because the CDR3's place on the DNA is in doubt, the DNA is left out and the CDR3 is given as listed by TCRdb. CDR3 sequence reads: CASPGAPFG. The chain is built from TRBV10-1 and TRBJ1-4; the table assigns TRBD1, which was not confirmed against the DNA. From germline, CDR1 is WNHNN and CDR2 SYGVQD (reference sequence). The CDR3 is 9 residues long, counting both termini.

V is TRBV10-1 and J is TRBJ2-5, with 10 positions matching TRBD1. Germline lookup yields CDR1 WNHNN and CDR2 SYGVQD (reference sequence). The CDR3 spans 14 residues. Unmatched junction bases numbered 2, after V lost 3 bases and J lost 4 bases. The CDR3 loop is CASSDGTGVETQYF. The CDR3 region has the DNA TGCGCCAGCAGTGACGGGACAGGGGTAGAGACCCAGTACTTC.

This sequence joins TRBV30 and TRBJ2-3, with 9 bases fitting TRBD2. The CDR3 length is 14 residues. V shed 2 bases and J 5 bases; nucleotides not matched to a gene: 5. CDR1 is GTSNPN, CDR2 SVGIG, per germline (reference sequence). CDR3: CAWSPGLAIDTQYF. CDR3 in DNA: TGTGCCTGGAGTCCCGGACTAGCGATAGATACGCAGTATTTT.